This TCR beta chain appears in the sequencing data of a study of shared clonotypes between healthy human individuals. The V gene lost 0 bases and the J gene lost 7 bases, with 7 bases spanning the gap. CDR3 length: 12 amino acids. CDR1 SGDLS and CDR2 YYNGEE come from the germline V gene. This clone was found a few times. Method: immunoSEQ multiplex PCR; TCRdb's copy keeps in-frame clones and lacks some. This table has 2 million to 2.5 million clones, 93% appearing once. The origin of this receptor is a man between 18 and 35 years old in good health. Some clones in this sample may be carry-over from other donors' samples. The sample taken for sequencing was naive CD4+ T cells from PBMCs. Subset specified: CD45RA+ positively selected. The chain is built from TRBV9 and TRBJ1-2; D is uncertain. The CDR3 coding sequence is TGTGCCAGCAGCGTAGCTCGGGGTGGCTACACCTTC. Its protein product is CASSVARGGYTF.